The entry below gives a single T cell receptor (beta chain) sequence along with its context. In the study's own analysis: Estimation of nucleated cell counts relied on the amplification of reference gene primers. Libraries were prepared by immunoSEQ multiplex PCR; TCRdb keeps only in-frame clonotypes and omits some of them. The DNA gave D and trimming, while V, J and clone size come from that table. The sample includes under 300,000 clones, 91% of them seen just once. These data belong to a study of blood T cell repertoires in COVID-19. The overall study: T cells, B-cell-depleted T cells, or PBMCs supplied cDNA or gDNA.

The CDR3 is 14 amino acids. The V end was cut by 2 bases, the J end by 0 bases, with 7 bases between. CDR1 is SGHVS, CDR2 FNYEAQ, per germline. The chain employs TRBV7-6 and TRBJ1-1; D is unclear. The receptor's source is a human donor in a cohort exposed to, infected with or recovered from COVID-19 (not recorded which). The donor label of this sample is uncertain. The sequenced sample was PBMCs or T cells enriched from blood (not recorded which). The CDR3 coding sequence is TGTGCCAGCAGCTTAACAGAGCTGAACACTGAAGCTTTCTTT. As protein: CASSLTELNTEAFF.